Below are 18 T cell receptor beta chains sequenced from a single sample in a study of control samples from healthy donors and cancer patients. Only in-frame clones appear in the TCRdb table, and some are missing; sequencing was by immunoSEQ multiplex PCR. The sample carries approximately 69,000 clones, approximately 89% recorded once. Source material: PBMCs. All receptors derive from a man in his fifties or sixties with colorectal cancer.

This chain connects TRBV27 to TRBJ2-5, with D perhaps matching TRBD1 or TRBD2 (6 bases each). Germline CDR1 is MNHEY and CDR2 is SMNVEV (reference sequence). This CDR3 comprises 16 residues. Trimming pared 3 bases from V and 0 bases from J, leaving 14 bases between. The DNA of the CDR3 is TGTGCCAGCAGTTTGTCGGGGGCCCATAACCAAGAGACCCAGTACTTC. Protein: CASSLSGAHNQETQYF.

The chain combines TRBV3-1 (or the pseudogene TRBV3-2) with TRBJ2-3, with 10 bases lining up with TRBD1. Trimming took 2 bases from V and 1 from J; bases not matched to a gene: 6. The V gene's germline CDR1 is LGHDT and CDR2 YNNKEL (reference sequence). CDR3 length equals 17 residues. The CDR3 coding sequence is TGTGCCAGCAGCCAACGGGCGACAGGGGGCGGCACAGATACGCAGTATTTT. Its translation: CASSQRATGGGTDTQYF.

The rearrangement uses TRBV7-3 and TRBJ2-3; 8 nucleotides agree with TRBD2. The CDR3 has 16 amino acids. V lost 5 bases, J lost 2 bases, and 9 bases stayed unmatched. Germline-derived CDR1 and CDR2 are SGHTA and FQGTGA. CDR3 in amino acids: CASSPLAGGATDTQYF. The CDR3 nucleotides are TGTGCCAGCAGCCCCCTGGCGGGGGGAGCCACAGATACGCAGTATTTT.

The chain couples TRBV7-7 to TRBJ2-7, with 7 nucleotides matching TRBD2. V shed 5 bases, J shed 1 base, and the junction held 5 bases outside the gene matches. Looked up from germline, CDR1 is SSHAT and CDR2 is FNYEAQ (reference sequence). This CDR3 spans 14 amino acids. DNA for the CDR3: TGTGCCAGCAGCCCTCAGCGGGATTCCTACGAGCAGTACTTC. Amino acids: CASSPQRDSYEQYF.

The V call is TRBV5-1, the J call TRBJ2-1; D is undetermined. Trimming cost V 2 bases and J 1 base, with 4 bases left between them. This CDR3 has 13 residues. CDR1 and CDR2 from the germline V gene are SGHRS and YFSETQ. CDR3 protein: CASSFGSYNEQFF. The CDR3 region has the DNA TGCGCCAGCAGCTTCGGGTCCTACAATGAGCAGTTCTTC.

The V call is TRBV6-1, the J call TRBJ2-3; TRBD2 agrees at 9 bases. Trimming cost V 2 bases and J 2 bases; bases outside gene matches: 5. Germline CDR1 MNHNS, CDR2 SASEGT. The CDR3 totals 16 residues. This CDR3 is CASSELAGVSTDTQYF. DNA of the CDR3: TGTGCCAGCAGTGAATTAGCGGGGGTATCCACAGATACGCAGTATTTT.

In DNA, the CDR3 is TGTGCCAGCAGCAAAGGACAGGGGGCCTACAATGAGCAGTTCTTC. Translated, it gives CASSKGQGAYNEQFF. The V gene is TRBV6-5, the J gene TRBJ2-1; TRBD1 matches at 10 bases. The germline V gene encodes CDR1 MNHEY and CDR2 SVGAGI. This CDR3 contains 15 residues. The V and J ends lost 6 bases and 2 bases, in that order; junction bases with no gene match: 4.

The chain employs TRBV7-9 and TRBJ1-2, with TRBD1 as a possible D gene (5 bases). The length of the CDR3 is 15 residues. Germline V gives CDR1 SEHNR, CDR2 FQNEAQ (reference sequence). Between the trimmed V and J ends, which lost 5 bases and 4 bases, there was a span of 17 bases. CDR3 loop: CASSKEAAGIYGYTF. CDR3 in DNA: TGTGCCAGCAGCAAAGAGGCAGCAGGGATCTATGGCTACACCTTC.

This clone has a single count. This chain joins TRBV11-2 and TRBJ2-5; D uncertain. Germline-derived CDR1 and CDR2 are SGHAT and FQNNGV. The V end was cut by 5 bases, the J end by 1 base, with 14 bases between. There are 15 residues in the CDR3. This CDR3 is CASSKVGRLQETQYF. As DNA, the CDR3 is TGTGCCAGCAGCAAGGTTGGCAGGCTCCAAGAGACCCAGTACTTC.

The rearrangement joins TRBV5-1 to TRBJ2-2, with a tentative D call TRBD2 (5 bases). The CDR3 runs 14 residues. Trimming pared 4 bases from V and 7 bases from J, leaving 14 bases between. CDR1 is SGHRS, CDR2 YFSETQ, per germline. CDR3 DNA sequence: TGCGCCAGCAGCCCTCAACAACGGGGCGGGGAGCTGTTTTTT. Its translation is CASSPQQRGGELFF.

The chain joins TRBV7-8 to TRBJ2-7, with D possibly being TRBD1 or TRBD2 (5 bases each). V lost 1 base to trimming and J lost 0 bases, with 10 bases between them. Looked up from germline, CDR1 is SGHVS and CDR2 is FQNEAQ. The CDR3 totals 15 residues. CDR3 bases: TGTGCCAGCAGCTTAGGGCAGGGACCCTCCTACGAGCAGTACTTC. Its protein is CASSLGQGPSYEQYF.

V is TRBV28 and J is TRBJ2-3; the D gene is possibly TRBD1 (5 bases). There are 15 residues in the CDR3. V was pared by 7 bases and J by 0 bases, with 14 bases between. CDR1 is MDHEN and CDR2 is SYDVKM in the germline V gene. The CDR3 DNA sequence: TGTGCCAGCATAGGACACCCCCTTAGCACAGATACGCAGTATTTT. As protein: CASIGHPLSTDTQYF. The variable domain in full, with the rest retrieved from reference TRBV28 and TRBJ2-3, is DVKVTQSSRYLVKRTGEKVFLECVQDMDHENMFWYRQDPGLGLRLIYFSYDVKMKEKGDIPEGYSVSREKKERFSLILESASTNQTSMYLCASIGHPLSTDTQYFGPGTRLTVL.

V and J are TRBV7-2 and TRBJ2-3; the match to TRBD2 covers 15 bases. The length of the CDR3 is 16 residues. The germline V gene encodes CDR1 SGHTA and CDR2 FQGNSA. J gave up 5 bases and V 5 bases, and 5 bases lay outside the gene matches. In DNA, the CDR3 is TGTGCCAGCAGCGGACGGACTAGCGGGGGGGTAGATACGCAGTATTTT. Protein: CASSGRTSGGVDTQYF.

This chain links TRBV28 with TRBJ1-5, with a tentative D call TRBD1 (6 bases). This CDR3 is 16 amino acids long. Deletions cut 3 bases from V and 4 bases from J, with 16 bases between. Germline V gene lookup returns CDR1 MDHEN and CDR2 SYDVKM. The CDR3 nucleotides are TGTGCCAGCAGTTTTTGGGGGCCGCGGGGAAATCAGCCCCAGCATTTT. This sequence encodes CASSFWGPRGNQPQHF.

The chain employs TRBV7-4 and TRBJ2-7; 8 bases are shared with TRBD2. CDR3 length equals 14 residues. J gave up 7 bases and V 7 bases, and 12 bases lay outside the gene matches. Germline V gene data show CDR1 as SGHVT and CDR2 as SQSDAQ. The CDR3 DNA sequence: TGTGCCAGCACCCGGAGGGCGCGGGGGGAGGAGCAGTACTTC. This sequence encodes CASTRRARGEEQYF.

The rearrangement uses TRBV9 and TRBJ2-2; 8 bases align to TRBD2. Looked up from germline, CDR1 is SGDLS and CDR2 is YYNGEE. With 1 base clipped from V and 2 bases from J, the junction kept 7 bases outside the gene matches. The CDR3 covers 17 residues. The CDR3 DNA is TGTGCCAGCAGCGTATTCTCGGGGGGGCTCAACACCGGGGAGCTGTTTTTT. Translating it yields CASSVFSGGLNTGELFF.

The rearrangement uses TRBV27 and TRBJ2-4; a possible D gene is TRBD2 (5 bases). Germline lookup yields CDR1 MNHEY and CDR2 SMNVEV (reference sequence). Trimming removed 11 bases at V and 0 bases at J, with 14 bases between. The CDR3 loop spans 14 amino acids. CDR3 protein: CAFYLAGAKNIQYF. The CDR3 bases are TGTGCCTTTTACCTTGCGGGAGCCAAAAACATTCAGTACTTC.

This clone was recorded once. The chain couples TRBV29-1 to TRBJ1-2, with no clear D. The V gene lost 4 bases and the J gene lost 4 bases, with 13 bases spanning the gap. CDR3 length: 13 amino acids. Germline lookup yields CDR1 SQVTM and CDR2 ANQGSEA. The CDR3 region is CSVADRGGYGYTF. The DNA of the CDR3 is TGCAGCGTTGCAGACCGGGGAGGCTATGGCTACACCTTC.